Presented here are 25 T cell receptor beta chains from one specimen sequenced in a study of blood T cell repertoires in COVID-19. Libraries were prepared by immunoSEQ multiplex PCR; TCRdb keeps only in-frame clonotypes and omits some of them. The table records 100,000 or so clones, less than 85% of them present only once. The sequenced sample consisted of peripheral blood. These TCRs come from a man in his 70s with active or convalescent COVID-19.

This rearrangement joins TRBV29-1 to TRBJ1-2; D ambiguous. Trimming shortened V by 2 bases and J by 2 bases, and 9 bases separated the two germline ends. The CDR3 has 13 residues. CDR1 and CDR2 from the germline V gene are SQVTM and ANQGSEA. The CDR3 DNA sequence: TGCAGCGTTGAACACCGGGTCAACTATGGCTACACCTTC. Translated, it gives CSVEHRVNYGYTF.

This chain uses TRBV9 with TRBJ1-2; maybe TRBD1 (6 bases). Trimming took off 5 bases at V and 1 base at J, with 9 bases between the two ends. The length of the CDR3 is 13 residues. Germline CDR1 is SGDLS and CDR2 is YYNGEE. This chain's CDR3 is CASRNRDNYGYTF. The CDR3, as DNA: TGTGCCAGCAGGAACAGGGATAACTATGGCTACACCTTC.

The V and J genes are TRBV4-3 and TRBJ1-4; D possibly corresponds to TRBD1 (5 bases). Trimming stripped 4 bases from V and 8 bases from J, with 14 bases between. The CDR3 totals 14 residues. Per germline, CDR1 LGHNA and CDR2 YSLEER. CDR3 nucleotides: TGCGCCAGCAGCCCCGCCGGACATTCGGAAAAACTGTTTTTT. This codes for CASSPAGHSEKLFF.

The chain couples TRBV29-1 to TRBJ2-7; 9 nucleotides agree with TRBD1. The CDR3 spans 11 residues. Germline lookup yields CDR1 SQVTM and CDR2 ANQGSEA. V dropped 5 bases and J dropped 6; count of bases not matched to a gene: 2. CDR3 DNA: TGCAGCGTTACAGGGGGCGCCGAGCAGTACTTC. Protein sequence: CSVTGGAEQYF.

This chain links TRBV6-1 with TRBJ1-3; D remains ambiguous. This CDR3 is 16 amino acids long. The germline V gene has CDR1 MNHNS and CDR2 SASEGT. With 0 bases removed from V and 0 bases from J, the gap between germline ends came to 9 bases. The DNA for the CDR3 is TGTGCCAGCAGTGAAGCGATCACAAACTCTGGAAACACCATATATTTT. This gives the protein CASSEAITNSGNTIYF.

The chain carries TRBV11-2 and TRBJ2-1; 10 bases align to TRBD1. In germline, CDR1 is SGHAT, CDR2 FQNNGV. This CDR3 is 15 amino acids long. V was clipped by 2 bases and J by 9 bases; unmatched bases: 7. CDR3 DNA sequence: TGTGCCAGCAGCTTAATGGGACAGGGGTTAGGTGAGCAGTTCTTC. It translates to CASSLMGQGLGEQFF. Filled out from reference TRBV11-2 and TRBJ2-1, the complete variable domain reads EAGVAQSPRYKIIEKRQSVAFWCNPISGHATLYWYQQILGQGPKLLIQFQNNGVVDDSQLPKDRFSAERLKGVDSTLKIQPAKLEDSAVYLCASSLMGQGLGEQFFGPGTRLTVL.

The genes are TRBV4-1 and TRBJ2-7; 12 bases fit TRBD2. V dropped 1 base and J dropped 7; count of bases not matched to a gene: 8. Germline V CDR1 and CDR2: MGHRA, YSYEKL. This CDR3 region has 16 residues. The CDR3: CASSQAGLAGGREQYF. In DNA form, the CDR3 reads TGCGCCAGCAGCCAAGCGGGTCTAGCGGGGGGGCGAGAGCAGTACTTC.

This clone was detected a few times. The rearrangement uses TRBV6-6 and TRBJ1-1; unclear D gene. CDR3 length: 14 residues. Germline CDR1 and CDR2: MNHNY and SVGAGI (reference sequence). V gave up 3 bases and J gave up 5 bases, with 13 bases separating them. CDR3 protein: CASSYPEGGTEAFF. Here the CDR3 DNA reads TGTGCCAGCAGTTATCCCGAGGGAGGGACTGAAGCTTTCTTT.

This sequence joins TRBV19 and TRBJ2-6; 12 bases line up with TRBD1. Germline-derived CDR1 and CDR2 are LNHDA and SQIVND (reference sequence). Trimming took 5 bases from V and 0 from J; bases not matched to a gene: 2. The CDR3 sequence is 17 residues long. This CDR3 reads CASSGGQGASGANVLTF. The DNA of the CDR3 is TGTGCCAGTAGTGGGGGACAGGGGGCCTCTGGGGCCAACGTCCTGACTTTC.

V and J are TRBV18 and TRBJ2-5; D unclear. This CDR3 comprises 12 residues. V lost 3 bases to trimming and J lost 6 bases, with 8 bases between them. The germline gives CDR1 KGHSH, CDR2 LQKENI. The CDR3, as DNA: TGTGCCAGCTCACCTTCCTGGCAGACCCAGTACTTC. This codes for CASSPSWQTQYF.

V is TRBV7-8 and J is TRBJ2-1; perhaps TRBD1 as D (5 bases). V was trimmed by 4 bases and J by 5 bases, leaving 9 bases between them. The CDR3 is 13 residues long. CDR1 and CDR2 (germline): SGHVS, FQNEAQ. This chain's CDR3 is CASSSTADNEQFF. In nucleotides, the CDR3 is TGTGCCAGCAGCTCGACAGCCGACAATGAGCAGTTCTTC. Complete variable domain (other parts from reference TRBV7-8 and TRBJ2-1): GAGVSQSPRYKVAKRGQDVALRCDPISGHVSLFWYQQALGQGPEFLTYFQNEAQLDKSGLPSDRFFAERPEGSVSTLKIQRTQQEDSAVYLCASSSTADNEQFFGPGTRLTVL.

The rearrangement uses TRBV5-1 and TRBJ1-2; D is uncertain. The CDR3 runs to 13 residues. Germline V gene data show CDR1 as SGHRS and CDR2 as YFSETQ. V shed 0 bases and J shed 8 bases, with 11 bases lying between them. The chain's CDR3 is CASSLAVRSGYTF. The DNA of the CDR3 is TGCGCCAGCAGCTTGGCCGTCAGGTCCGGCTACACCTTC.

The J gene is TRBJ2-5, the V gene TRBV27; 7 bases agree with TRBD2. Per the germline V gene, CDR1 is MNHEY and CDR2 is SMNVEV (reference sequence). The V segment lost 6 bases and the J segment 4 bases; nucleotides outside the gene matches: 11. CDR3 length: 15 amino acids. The CDR3 sequence: CASRRGVAALETQYF. CDR3 sequence (DNA): TGTGCCAGCAGACGGGGGGTGGCAGCCTTAGAGACCCAGTACTTC.

V gene TRBV7-2 combines with J gene TRBJ1-5; D might be TRBD1 (6 bases). CDR1 is SGHTA and CDR2 is FQGNSA in the germline V gene. The CDR3 spans 15 residues. Trimming shortened V by 8 bases and J by 2 bases, and 16 bases separated the two germline ends. CDR3 loop: CASSGGRGGNQPQHF. CDR3 nucleotide sequence: TGTGCCAGCTCGGGGGGCCGGGGTGGCAATCAGCCCCAGCATTTT.

The V and J genes are TRBV19 and TRBJ1-2; TRBD1 might be the D (5 bases). From germline, CDR1 is LNHDA and CDR2 SQIVND (reference sequence). CDR3 length: 12 residues. V lost 5 bases, J lost 3 bases, and 7 bases lay in between. In DNA form, the CDR3 reads TGTGCCAGTAGTCCGGGGGACTATGGCTACACCTTC. It yields the protein CASSPGDYGYTF.

The rearrangement links TRBV30 to TRBJ1-5; D is possibly TRBD1 (6 bases). This CDR3 has 13 residues. With 3 bases removed from V and 6 bases from J, the gap between germline ends came to 12 bases. Germline V gene sequence: CDR1 GTSNPN, CDR2 SVGIG (reference sequence). In DNA form, the CDR3 reads TGTGCCTGGAGCCAGGGGTCGGGTCAGCCCCAGCATTTT. This encodes CAWSQGSGQPQHF.

The chain carries TRBV6-5 and TRBJ1-1; D remains unclear. Germline CDR1 reads MNHEY; CDR2 reads SVGAGI. The V end was cut by 8 bases, the J end by 3 bases, with 13 bases between. This CDR3 has 13 residues. In DNA form, the CDR3 reads TGTGCCAGCGCCGGTACACAGTACACTGAAGCTTTCTTT. This translates into CASAGTQYTEAFF.

The rearrangement links TRBV29-1 to TRBJ1-4, with 8 bases that match TRBD1. J gave up 7 bases and V 2 bases, and 12 bases lay outside the gene matches. Germline V gene sequence: CDR1 SQVTM, CDR2 ANQGSEA. This CDR3 has 16 residues. The CDR3 nucleotides read TGCAGCGTTGAATTACCTTCAGGACAGGGCTCTGAAAAACTGTTTTTT. Protein: CSVELPSGQGSEKLFF. The entire variable domain, with the rest obtained from reference TRBV29-1 and TRBJ1-4, is as follows: SAVISQKPSRDICQRGTSLTIQCQVDSQVTMMFWYRQQPGQSLTLIATANQGSEATYESGFVIDKFPISRPNLTFSTLTVSNMSPEDSSIYLCSVELPSGQGSEKLFFGSGTQLSVL.

The V gene is TRBV9, the J gene TRBJ2-5, with 11 bases matching TRBD2. Per germline, CDR1 SGDLS and CDR2 YYNGEE. V trimming: 4 bases; J trimming: 2 bases; junction bases outside the gene matches: 7. The CDR3 is 16 residues long. CDR3 DNA sequence: TGTGCCAGCAGCCTGGGCACTAGCGGGGGACAAGAGACCCAGTACTTC. Amino acid sequence: CASSLGTSGGQETQYF.

The V call is TRBV2, the J call TRBJ2-5; 11 positions agree with TRBD2. The length of the CDR3 is 15 residues. Germline-derived CDR1 and CDR2 are SNHLY and FYNNEI. J lost 5 bases, V lost 8 bases, and 10 bases had no gene match. DNA of the CDR3: TGTGCCAGCGTCGCAATAGCGGGGGGGCGGGAGACCCAGTACTTC. This translates into CASVAIAGGRETQYF.

Only one count was recorded for this clone. The V and J genes are TRBV7-2 and TRBJ1-6; D is possibly TRBD1 (6 bases). Germline V CDR1 and CDR2: SGHTA, FQGNSA. The CDR3 has 15 amino acids. V was trimmed by 6 bases and J by 6 bases, leaving 15 bases between them. The CDR3 nucleotides read TGTGCCAGCAGAACCACAGGGCTTCTTAATTCACCCCTCCACTTT. Translation gives CASRTTGLLNSPLHF.

The chain links TRBV11-2 to TRBJ1-5; a weak D match, TRBD1 (6 bases). CDR3 length: 15 amino acids. Looked up from germline, CDR1 is SGHAT and CDR2 is FQNNGV. V was shortened by 1 base and J by 7 bases, with 14 bases between the two germline ends. The CDR3 nucleotides are TGTGCCAGCAGCTTAGTACAGGGCCCAGGGCAGCCCCAGCATTTT. Its translation: CASSLVQGPGQPQHF.

The chain uses TRBV30 and TRBJ1-3; no clear D gene. V dropped 1 base and J dropped 1 base, with 8 bases sitting between them. The CDR3 is 14 amino acids. Germline-derived CDR1 and CDR2 are GTSNPN and SVGIG (reference sequence). The CDR3 reads CAWSAVASGNTIYF. CDR3 bases: TGTGCCTGGAGTGCAGTGGCTTCTGGAAACACCATATATTTT. Drawing the rest from reference TRBV30 and TRBJ1-3, the complete variable domain is SQTIHQWPATLVQPVGSPLSLECTVEGTSNPNLYWYRQAAGRGLQLLFYSVGIGQISSEVPQNLSASRPQDRQFILSSKKLLLSDSGFYLCAWSAVASGNTIYFGEGSWLTVV.

The rearrangement joins TRBV11-3 to TRBJ2-5, with 7 nucleotides matching TRBD1. Germline loops: CDR1 SGHNT, CDR2 YENEEA. Trimming took 4 bases from V and 2 from J; bases not matched to a gene: 4. The CDR3 runs to 14 residues. In DNA, the CDR3 is TGTGCCAGCAGCTATGGGACAGTACAAGAGACCCAGTACTTC. Protein sequence: CASSYGTVQETQYF.

This sequence joins TRBV11-2 and TRBJ2-1; TRBD2 is a possible D gene (5 bases). The CDR3 totals 14 residues. V gave up 6 bases and J gave up 2 bases, with 11 bases separating them. In germline, CDR1 is SGHAT, CDR2 FQNNGV. The CDR3 sequence: CASSSTGTYNEQFF. The CDR3 coding sequence is TGTGCCAGCAGTTCCACCGGGACCTACAATGAGCAGTTCTTC. Based on the CDR3 plus reference TRBV11-2 and TRBJ2-1, the full variable domain is EAGVAQSPRYKIIEKRQSVAFWCNPISGHATLYWYQQILGQGPKLLIQFQNNGVVDDSQLPKDRFSAERLKGVDSTLKIQPAKLEDSAVYLCASSSTGTYNEQFFGPGTRLTVL.